This is a list of T cell receptor beta chains from one sample in a study of cytomegalovirus exposure and HLA in healthy donors. This table comes from immunoSEQ multiplex PCR, and its TCRdb copy is limited to in-frame clones, with some not included. The sample yields approximately 130,000 clones, around 72% seen once. The specimen was PBMCs. These receptors were obtained from a man aged 50-60 years in good health and CMV-seropositive. CDR3s include the opening cysteine and the closing phenylalanine or tryptophan. The D gene is left open where the match is weak. Clone size is given for some rows only: seen once, a few or many times, or a class if the clone is expanded.

v_gene	j_gene	d_gene	abundance	CDR3aa	CDR3nt
TRBV7-6	TRBJ2-5	TRBD1	.	CASSLYSGTGGPGEQYF	TGTGCCAGCAGCTTATATAGTGGAACAGGGGGCCCTGGGGAGCAGTACTTC
TRBV4-1	TRBJ1-1	.	.	CASSQEYGVVTEAFF	TGCGCCAGCAGCCAAGAATACGGGGTGGTCACTGAAGCTTTCTTT
TRBV15	TRBJ1-5	.	few	CATSSPPGMGNQPQHF	TGTGCCACCAGCTCCCCCCCAGGGATGGGCAATCAGCCCCAGCATTTT
TRBV15	TRBJ2-7	.	once	CATSRDDRGTVGQYF	TGTGCCACCAGCAGAGATGACCGGGGGACGGTAGGGCAGTACTTC
TRBV5-1	TRBJ2-1	TRBD2	once	CASSLGLAGVFEGNEQFF	TGCGCCAGCAGCTTAGGTTTAGCGGGAGTCTTCGAAGGCAATGAGCAGTTCTTC
TRBV5-1	TRBJ1-2	.	few	CASSLDPGGELRGYTF	TGCGCCAGCAGCTTGGATCCCGGCGGAGAGTTGCGTGGCTACACCTTC
TRBV11-2	TRBJ1-1	.	few	CASSPGMNTEAFF	TGTGCCAGCAGCCCCGGGATGAACACTGAAGCTTTCTTT
TRBV5-6	TRBJ2-7	TRBD2	.	CASRGSLLGTSSYEQYF	TGTGCCAGCAGAGGGAGTTTACTTGGGACTAGCTCCTACGAGCAGTACTTC
TRBV2	TRBJ1-1	TRBD1	few	CASGGQGVTEAFF	TGTGCCAGCGGAGGACAGGGGGTTACTGAAGCTTTCTTT
TRBV10-1	TRBJ1-1	.	.	CASSESTYGGRTEAFF	TGCGCCAGCAGTGAGTCGACGTATGGGGGCAGGACTGAAGCTTTCTTT
TRBV10-3	TRBJ1-5	.	.	CAISESGGYQPQHF	TGTGCCATCAGTGAGTCCGGAGGCTATCAGCCCCAGCATTTT
TRBV30	TRBJ2-1	TRBD2	.	CASLALAGDLNEQFF	TGTGCCTCCCTAGCACTAGCGGGGGACCTCAATGAGCAGTTCTTC
TRBV2	TRBJ1-2	TRBD1	.	CATATLGTGIYGYTF	TGTGCCACCGCCACTCTCGGGACAGGGATCTATGGCTACACCTTC
TRBV2	TRBJ1-1	.	.	CASSRESTEAFF	TGTGCCAGTTCCAGGGAAAGCACTGAAGCTTTCTTT
TRBV20-1	TRBJ1-4	.	few	CSLQGNEKLFF	TGCAGTCTACAGGGTAATGAAAAACTGTTTTTT
TRBV28	TRBJ2-7	.	few	CASSLEWSGDTYEQYF	TGTGCCAGCAGTTTAGAATGGTCAGGGGATACCTACGAGCAGTACTTC
TRBV10-1	TRBJ2-7	.	.	CASSESGQSYEQYF	TGCGCCAGCAGTGAGTCGGGCCAGTCCTACGAGCAGTACTTC
TRBV20-1	TRBJ2-3	.	few	CSAIVRGTQYF	TGCAGTGCAATAGTGAGAGGTACGCAGTATTTT
TRBV4-1	TRBJ2-7	.	.	CASSQDLSDTTGEQYF	TGCGCCAGCAGCCAAGATCTCTCCGACACAACCGGTGAGCAGTACTTC
TRBV7-8	TRBJ2-2	.	once	CASSLIAGATGELFF	TGTGCCAGCAGCTTAATTGCGGGTGCCACCGGGGAGCTGTTTTTT
TRBV5-4	TRBJ2-2	.	.	CASSEQANTGELFF	TGTGCCAGCAGCGAACAGGCGAACACCGGGGAGCTGTTTTTT
TRBV11-3	TRBJ1-5	.	.	CASSLGPPEGDQPQHF	TGTGCCAGCAGCTTGGGTCCCCCGGAGGGCGATCAGCCCCAGCATTTT
TRBV7-9	TRBJ1-1	TRBD1	few	CASSLSTGTNTEAFF	TGTGCCAGCAGTCTATCGACAGGGACGAACACTGAAGCTTTCTTT
TRBV25-1	TRBJ1-3	TRBD1	few	CASSESRTGKNTIYF	TGTGCCAGCAGTGAATCAAGGACAGGGAAAAACACCATATATTTT
TRBV5-1	TRBJ2-3	TRBD2	.	CASSLTGGLEDTQYF	TGCGCCAGCAGTTTAACGGGGGGGCTGGAAGATACGCAGTATTTT
TRBV27	TRBJ1-6	.	.	CASSSGSAPRSYNSPLHF	TGTGCCAGCAGCTCGGGATCGGCACCGCGGTCCTATAATTCACCCCTCCACTTT
TRBV19	TRBJ1-5	.	.	CASSRSGNSNQPQHF	TGTGCCAGTAGTCGATCGGGTAATAGCAATCAGCCCCAGCATTTT
TRBV7-8	TRBJ2-7	.	.	CASSLQARGLFYEQYF	TGTGCCAGCAGCTTACAGGCCCGTGGATTGTTTTACGAGCAGTACTTC
TRBV5-1	TRBJ2-5	TRBD1	.	CASSGTGGRETQYF	TGCGCCAGCAGCGGTACAGGGGGGAGAGAGACCCAGTACTTC
TRBV11-2	TRBJ1-2	TRBD1	.	CASSQTDRGQSNYGYTF	TGTGCCAGCAGCCAGACGGACAGGGGGCAATCTAACTATGGCTACACCTTC
TRBV7-9	TRBJ2-2	TRBD2	.	CASHRWGGNTGGLFF	TGTGCCAGCCACCGCTGGGGGGGAAACACCGGGGGGCTGTTTTTT
TRBV9	TRBJ1-2	.	.	CASSASPGTLEGYTF	TGTGCCAGCAGCGCGAGCCCCGGGACACTTGAAGGCTACACCTTC
TRBV2	TRBJ1-2	.	.	CASSTGKANYGYTF	TGTGCCAGCAGTACAGGGAAAGCTAACTATGGCTACACCTTC
TRBV27	TRBJ2-7	TRBD1	.	CASSNRGSYEQYF	TGTGCCAGCAGTAACAGGGGTTCCTACGAGCAGTACTTC
TRBV4-1	TRBJ1-3	.	few	CASSQKSQGGDTIYF	TGCGCCAGCAGCCAAAAAAGTCAGGGCGGTGACACCATATATTTT
TRBV11-3	TRBJ2-7	TRBD1	.	CASSPRTGGYEQYF	TGTGCCAGCAGCCCGCGGACAGGGGGGTACGAGCAGTACTTC
TRBV11-3	TRBJ2-7	TRBD2	.	CASSSSPLAKTYEQYF	TGTGCCAGCAGCTCTAGCCCACTAGCGAAGACCTACGAGCAGTACTTC
TRBV18	TRBJ1-2	TRBD1	.	CASSPDRGDYGYTF	TGTGCCAGCTCACCGGACAGGGGGGACTATGGCTACACCTTC
TRBV5-1	TRBJ1-5	TRBD1	few	CASSWTGGKDQPQHF	TGCGCCAGCAGCTGGACAGGTGGAAAAGATCAGCCCCAGCATTTT
TRBV19	TRBJ1-5	TRBD1	.	CASSRGQGDQPQHF	TGTGCCAGTAGTAGGGGACAGGGGGATCAGCCCCAGCATTTT